This T cell receptor beta chain emerged from a study of T cell responses to AZD1222 COVID-19 vaccine. Produced via immunoSEQ multiplex PCR; TCRdb's table is partial and in-frame only. This repertoire shows about 100,000 clones, 88% found once; its top ten account for 1.8%. CDR1 is SNHLY and CDR2 is FYNNEI in the germline V gene. V gave up 8 bases and J gave up 4 bases, with 18 bases separating them. The CDR3 extends over 14 amino acids. The source is an adult in good health. The rearrangement joins TRBV2 to TRBJ2-7; possible D gene TRBD1, 5 bases. The input for sequencing was peripheral blood, taken on day 0 of AZD1222 vaccination. The CDR3 nucleotides read TGTGCCAGCCTAAGGGCCAGGGCGTTATACGAGCAGTACTTC. Translation: CASLRARALYEQYF.